The 10 T cell receptor beta chains listed next were all sequenced from one sample in a study of blood T cell repertoires in COVID-19. Sequenced by immunoSEQ multiplex PCR; TCRdb stores in-frame clones only, minus some. Of about 120,000 clones listed, about 86% are singletons. Sample: peripheral blood. These TCRs come from a woman between 45 and 60 years old with active or convalescent COVID-19.

This chain connects TRBV5-6 to TRBJ1-1; a possible D gene is TRBD1 (6 bases). The CDR3 is 16 residues long. CDR1 and CDR2 (germline): SGHDT, YYEEEE. Trimming left V 1 base short and J 6 bases short, with 19 bases between. CDR3 residues: CASSLWMAGVSAEAFF. The CDR3, as DNA: TGTGCCAGCAGCTTGTGGATGGCAGGGGTTTCAGCTGAAGCTTTCTTT.

The chain recombines TRBV28 with TRBJ2-5; 12 bases align to TRBD1. The V gene end was trimmed by 6 bases and the J gene end by 5 bases; junction bases not matched to a gene: 10. The CDR3 length is 16 residues. Germline CDR1 is MDHEN and CDR2 is SYDVKM. The CDR3 protein is CASRYSGDRGQETQYF. The CDR3 nucleotides read TGTGCCAGCAGATACTCTGGGGACAGGGGGCAGGAGACCCAGTACTTC.

CDR3 DNA sequence: TGTGCCAGCCCTCCGGCAGGGATTATGAACACTGAAGCTTTCTTT. Its translation is CASPPAGIMNTEAFF. V gene TRBV18 combines with J gene TRBJ1-1; possibly TRBD1 for D (5 bases). V dropped 8 bases and J dropped 0 bases, with 16 bases sitting between them. The CDR3 spans 15 residues. Per the germline V gene, CDR1 is KGHSH and CDR2 is LQKENI.

This clone has more than one count but fewer than ten. The chain combines TRBV10-3 with TRBJ1-2, with D maybe TRBD1 (5 bases). Germline loops: CDR1 ENHRY, CDR2 SYGVKD. The ends were cut back, 5 bases at V and 4 bases at J, with 14 bases in the middle. The CDR3 is made up of 14 amino acids. Written as DNA, the CDR3 is TGTGCCATCAGTCCAGGGAATTCTATCTATGGCTACACCTTC. This sequence encodes CAISPGNSIYGYTF.

This sequence joins TRBV6-2 or TRBV6-3 and TRBJ2-7; possible D gene TRBD1, 6 bases. With 4 bases removed from V and 7 bases from J, the gap between germline ends came to 14 bases. The CDR3 extends over 13 amino acids. Germline V gene sequence: CDR1 MNHEY, CDR2 SVGEGT. This CDR3 reads CASSSGQFKEQYF. CDR3 DNA sequence: TGTGCCAGCAGTTCAGGACAGTTCAAAGAGCAGTACTTC.

J is TRBJ2-1 and V is TRBV4-1; D perhaps matches TRBD2 (7 bases). Germline assignment: CDR1 MGHRA and CDR2 YSYEKL. V was trimmed by 2 bases and J by 9 bases, leaving 11 bases between them. The CDR3 is made up of 13 amino acids. DNA of the CDR3: TGCGCCAGCAGCCAAAGGGGGGGGGTTGAGCAGTTCTTC. Protein product: CASSQRGGVEQFF.

CDR3 protein: CASSPGSGMGSDTQYF. The CDR3, as DNA: TGTGCCAGCTCACCAGGCTCCGGAATGGGCTCAGATACGCAGTATTTT. The chain couples TRBV18 to TRBJ2-3; D is undetermined. The germline V and J ends were trimmed by 2 bases and 4 bases, with 16 bases remaining between them. This CDR3 comprises 16 residues. Per the germline V gene, CDR1 is KGHSH and CDR2 is LQKENI.

This chain joins TRBV3-1 (or the pseudogene TRBV3-2) and TRBJ2-6; D unclear. The V and J ends lost 0 bases and 4 bases respectively, with 10 bases between them. Per germline, CDR1 LGHDT and CDR2 YNNKEL (reference sequence). This CDR3 has 16 amino acids. The DNA of the CDR3 is TGTGCCAGCAGCCAAGACCGAGTGGGCGGGGCCAACGTCCTGACTTTC. It is translated as CASSQDRVGGANVLTF.

The chain recombines TRBV28 with TRBJ2-5; 10 bases match TRBD2. CDR3 length equals 13 residues. Germline CDR1 MDHEN, CDR2 SYDVKM. The ends lost 8 bases at V and 12 bases at J; junction bases unmatched: 12. The CDR3 coding sequence is TGTGCCAGCGCAAGAGGAGGGACTAGCGAGAAGTACTTC. Its protein is CASARGGTSEKYF.

This chain connects TRBV28 to TRBJ1-1; 10 bases line up with TRBD1. The V segment lost 3 bases and the J segment 0 bases; nucleotides outside the gene matches: 16. Germline V CDR1 and CDR2: MDHEN, SYDVKM. This CDR3 comprises 20 residues. The CDR3 bases are TGTGCCAGCAGTTTCCCCAACCCCGACAGGGGGCGTATCGTGAACACTGAAGCTTTCTTT. This gives the protein CASSFPNPDRGRIVNTEAFF.